This T cell receptor beta chain was identified in a study of T cell responses to AZD1222 COVID-19 vaccine. Overall study context: Second-dose schedules of about 4 or about 12 weeks were combined. Broader study findings: Repertoires were obtained only post-peak T cell response. The reported proportion of spike-specific TCRs targeting unmutated variant regions was nearly half. Donor demographics were predominantly white British with a female majority; clonal diversity may be underestimated.

Assay: immunoSEQ multiplex PCR; the TCRdb copy retains only in-frame clones and omits some. The sample has some 150,000 clones, 90% seen once. The J segment lost 3 bases and the V segment lost 3 bases, leaving 2 bases of the junction unmatched. CDR3 length: 12 amino acids. The V gene's germline CDR1 is GTSNPN and CDR2 SVGIG (reference sequence). Comments on this clone: Its antigen is still unknown.

This specimen was peripheral blood, taken on day 0 of AZD1222 vaccination. V is TRBV30 and J is TRBJ2-7; 7 bases are shared with TRBD2. The receptor was isolated from an adult in good health. The CDR3 DNA reads as TGTGCCTGGAGCCGCGGGAGCTACGAGCAGTACTTC. Protein: CAWSRGSYEQYF.